The clone carrying this T cell receptor (beta chain) has ten or more counts. Indicated time point: after trial treatment. Specified treatment: LDRT plus nivolumab, ipilimumab, low-dose cyclophosphamide and aspirin (RACIN trial). The therapy administered to donors comprised nivolumab, ipilimumab, aspirin, low-dose cyclophosphamide and low-dose radiotherapy. This sample is drawn from a study of low-dose radiotherapy and immunotherapy resistance in tumors. TRAV- and TRBV-specific primers, spanning alpha and beta chains, primed first-strand cDNA. TCRs were amplified for roughly 20 PCR cycles with a constant-region primer and V-primer adapter. TCRdb itself ran the reads through MiXCR, one entry per CDR3 protein. The data show tens of thousands of distinct CDR3 sequences, about 25% seen once. Germline lookup yields CDR1 LGHNA and CDR2 YNFKEQ. V lost 3 bases and J lost 2; bases outside the gene matches: 19. The CDR3 totals 19 residues.

The sample was PBMCs, taken after low-dose radiotherapy plus immunotherapy. The chain links TRBV4-2 to TRBJ2-7; TRBD2 matches at 7 bases. This clonotype originated in a male donor with prostate cancer. Here the CDR3 DNA reads TGTGCCAGCAGCCACGCCGGGGGATACTCTAGCGGCCGTACCTACGAGCAGTACTTC. Translation: CASSHAGGYSSGRTYEQYF.